Listed here is a single TCR beta chain. Its antigen is unidentified. The data stem from a study of blood T cells in healthy people across ages. Whole-study findings and limits: The study found more naive CD4+ cells and higher diversity in long-lived than aged donors.

The V gene's germline CDR1 is LGHNA and CDR2 YSLEER. The V segment lost 0 bases and the J segment 11 bases; nucleotides outside the gene matches: 10. The CDR3 spans 15 residues. The individuals who served as donors were healthy Caucasians living in Russia, aged roughly 6 to 95. Alongside a J-beta primer mix, a sample-barcoded 5' primer served in a second PCR lasting roughly 7 to 11 cycles. TCRdb redid the calling of the 5' RACE reads with MiXCR, one entry per CDR3 protein. The profile shows about 1.8 million distinct CDR3 sequences, just under 50% of them singletons. The chain combines TRBV4-3 with TRBJ2-5; the match to TRBD2 covers 9 bases. Sample: blood. This clonotype was obtained from a woman between 35 and 50 years old in good health. CDR3 bases: TGCGCCAGCAGCCAAGAGCTAGCGGGAATCAATGAGCAGTACTTC. Its translation: CASSQELAGINEQYF.